The clone carrying this T cell receptor beta chain was seen only a few times. Its antigen is not known. CDR3 length: 16 amino acids. The germline V gene has CDR1 SGHTA and CDR2 FQGNSA. The J segment lost 4 bases and the V segment lost 2 bases, leaving 7 bases of the junction unmatched. The data were taken from a study of vaccination effects on CD4 cells after COVID-19. The study, taken as a whole, reports: New vaccine-induced clones dominated post-vaccine spike-reactive clones in convalescents.

Antigen-specific CD4+ T cells were expanded with viral peptide pools in the ViraFEST assay before sequencing. Culturing for 10 days preceded CD4+ T cell isolation. This individual contracted SARS-CoV-2 between March and December 2020, as verified by PCR. TCRdb keeps only in-frame clones here, not all; method: immunoSEQ multiplex PCR. The sample lists tens of thousands of clones, about four fifths seen once, with approximately 35% in the top ten. Sample: CD4+ T cells from PBMCs cultured with a peptide pool, taken before COVID-19 vaccination. The chain is built from TRBV7-2 and TRBJ2-1; TRBD2 aligns across 8 bases. This receptor was taken from a human donor who had a prior SARS-CoV-2 infection. CDR3 bases: TGTGCCAGCAGCTTAATTCCTACTAGCGGATACAATGAGCAGTTCTTC. Encoded protein: CASSLIPTSGYNEQFF.